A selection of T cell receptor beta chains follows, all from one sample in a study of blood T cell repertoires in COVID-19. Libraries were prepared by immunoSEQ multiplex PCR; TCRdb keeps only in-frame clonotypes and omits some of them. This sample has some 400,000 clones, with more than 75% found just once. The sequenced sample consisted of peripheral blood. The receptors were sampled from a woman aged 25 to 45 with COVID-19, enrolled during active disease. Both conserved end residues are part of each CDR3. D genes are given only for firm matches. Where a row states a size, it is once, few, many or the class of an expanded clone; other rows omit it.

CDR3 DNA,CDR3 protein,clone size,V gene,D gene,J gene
TGTGCCAGCAGTGGGGGACAGGGGAGTCAGCCCCAGCATTTT,CASSGGQGSQPQHF,.,TRBV2,TRBD1,TRBJ1-5
TGTGCCAGCAGCCCCAGACAGGGAGGGAACACTGAAGCTTTCTTT,CASSPRQGGNTEAFF,.,TRBV9,TRBD1,TRBJ1-1
TGTGCCAGCAGCCAGAGGGGGACCAATCAGCCCCAGCATTTT,CASSQRGTNQPQHF,.,TRBV5-4,.,TRBJ1-5
TGCGCCAGCAGTAAAGGCCGGGACAGGGGCTACGAGCAGTACTTC,CASSKGRDRGYEQYF,.,TRBV10-2,TRBD1,TRBJ2-7
TGTGCCAGCAGACTAGCGGCTGACACAGATACGCAGTATTTT,CASRLAADTDTQYF,.,TRBV6-4,TRBD2,TRBJ2-3
TGCGCCAGCAGCCAAGGGACGACCGGCGGGGACAGCTCCTACGAGCAGTACTTC,CASSQGTTGGDSSYEQYF,.,TRBV4-1,.,TRBJ2-7
TGTGCCAGCAGGGGACTTAGGGGTAGCTATGAGCAGTTCTTC,CASRGLRGSYEQFF,.,TRBV11-2,.,TRBJ2-1
TGTGCCAGCAGTGAAGCGCTTCAACGGGACTCTGGAAACACCATATATTTT,CASSEALQRDSGNTIYF,.,TRBV6-1,.,TRBJ1-3
TGTGCCAGTAGTATGACAGGGTCAATCCAGCCCCAGCATTTT,CASSMTGSIQPQHF,.,TRBV19,TRBD1,TRBJ1-5
TGTGCCAGCAGTTTAGAGGGGATAGTGGCTTTCTTT,CASSLEGIVAFF,.,TRBV12-3/TRBV12-4,.,TRBJ1-1
TGTGCCAGCAGTGAGAGCGGGGCTAGCACAGATACGCAGTATTTT,CASSESGASTDTQYF,once,TRBV6-1,TRBD2,TRBJ2-3
TGTGCCTGGAGTGGGTACAGGGTGCCGCAGCAGGTAGCTTTCTTT,CAWSGYRVPQQVAFF,once,TRBV30,.,TRBJ1-1
TGTGCCCATTGGGTGGGCATGAACACTGAAGCTTTCTTT,CAHWVGMNTEAFF,once,TRBV6-6,.,TRBJ1-1
TGCAGCGCCGCCCCCGGGACTGGCTTCTACGAGCAGTACTTC,CSAAPGTGFYEQYF,.,TRBV29-1,.,TRBJ2-7
TGTGCCTGGAGTGTACGTAGGGGACTTCCGAACACCGGGGAGCTGTTTTTT,CAWSVRRGLPNTGELFF,.,TRBV30,.,TRBJ2-2
TGTGCCAGCAGCTTCCCGCCGGGACTAGGGGGGGAGACCCAGTACTTC,CASSFPPGLGGETQYF,.,TRBV5-5,TRBD2,TRBJ2-5
TGTGCCAGCAGTTACAGGACAGAGTCCTACGAGCAGTACTTC,CASSYRTESYEQYF,.,TRBV6-2/TRBV6-3,.,TRBJ2-7
TGTGCCACCAGCAGAGATCACAGGGGGGACACTGAAGCTTTCTTT,CATSRDHRGDTEAFF,.,TRBV15,TRBD1,TRBJ1-1
TGCGCCAGCAGCCAAGATCTCCGGGAGGCCCCAGATACGCAGTATTTT,CASSQDLREAPDTQYF,.,TRBV4-1,TRBD2,TRBJ2-3
TGTGCCATCAGACGCAGGGGTGACACTGAAGCTTTCTTT,CAIRRRGDTEAFF,.,TRBV10-3,.,TRBJ1-1
TGTGCCAGCTCACAGGGACAAGGAAACACCATATATTTT,CASSQGQGNTIYF,.,TRBV18,.,TRBJ1-3
TGTGCCAGCAGCTTGGGACAATTCCCGACCTACGAGCAGTACTTC,CASSLGQFPTYEQYF,.,TRBV13,.,TRBJ2-7
TGTGCCAGCAGTCCCGACAGGAGCACAGATACGCAGTATTTT,CASSPDRSTDTQYF,.,TRBV2,.,TRBJ2-3
TGCGCCAGCAGCGGACTCCAAGAGACCCAGTACTTC,CASSGLQETQYF,many,TRBV4-1,.,TRBJ2-5
TGTGCCAGCAGTCGTCTATCCTACGAGCAGTACTTC,CASSRLSYEQYF,.,TRBV6-5,.,TRBJ2-7
TGTGCCAGCAGTTTATGGGGGGGGAGCACAGATACGCAGTATTTT,CASSLWGGSTDTQYF,once,TRBV28,TRBD2,TRBJ2-3
TGTGCCAGCAGTCTACAGGGGGCAGGAAACAATGAGCAGTTCTTC,CASSLQGAGNNEQFF,.,TRBV28,TRBD1,TRBJ2-1
TGTGCCGGGGGACAGGGGCTGAACACTGAAGCTTTCTTT,CAGGQGLNTEAFF,.,TRBV6-5,TRBD1,TRBJ1-1
TGCGCCAGCAGCCAAGAGCTAGCGGGTGGATGGGAGACCCAGTACTTC,CASSQELAGGWETQYF,once,TRBV4-3,TRBD2,TRBJ2-5
TGTGCCATAGCGGGTCTGGGAGAATACGAGCAGTACTTC,CAIAGLGEYEQYF,.,TRBV28,TRBD2,TRBJ2-7
TGTGCCAGCTGTGGACGGCGCGGCACCATCAGGAGGGAGACCCAGTACTTC,CASCGRRGTIRRETQYF,.,TRBV5-6,.,TRBJ2-5
TGCAGCGCCCAGGGGACTAGCGGGAGCTCCTACAATGAGCAGTTCTTC,CSAQGTSGSSYNEQFF,.,TRBV29-1,TRBD2,TRBJ2-1
TGTGCCAGCAGCTTGGTGACAGGGCATTTT,CASSLVTGHF,.,TRBV11-2,TRBD1,TRBJ2-3
TGTGCCAGCAGCTTACTGGGGGGACAGGGTGGGAATGAGCAGTTCTTC,CASSLLGGQGGNEQFF,.,TRBV7-2,TRBD1,TRBJ2-1
TGTGCCAGCAGCAGACCGGGACAGGGTACAGGTGAAGCTTTCTTT,CASSRPGQGTGEAFF,.,TRBV7-8,TRBD1,TRBJ1-1
TGCGCCAGTCTGTCAAATGCGGGAGCGAACACCGGGGAGCTGTTTTTT,CASLSNAGANTGELFF,.,TRBV5-1,TRBD2,TRBJ2-2